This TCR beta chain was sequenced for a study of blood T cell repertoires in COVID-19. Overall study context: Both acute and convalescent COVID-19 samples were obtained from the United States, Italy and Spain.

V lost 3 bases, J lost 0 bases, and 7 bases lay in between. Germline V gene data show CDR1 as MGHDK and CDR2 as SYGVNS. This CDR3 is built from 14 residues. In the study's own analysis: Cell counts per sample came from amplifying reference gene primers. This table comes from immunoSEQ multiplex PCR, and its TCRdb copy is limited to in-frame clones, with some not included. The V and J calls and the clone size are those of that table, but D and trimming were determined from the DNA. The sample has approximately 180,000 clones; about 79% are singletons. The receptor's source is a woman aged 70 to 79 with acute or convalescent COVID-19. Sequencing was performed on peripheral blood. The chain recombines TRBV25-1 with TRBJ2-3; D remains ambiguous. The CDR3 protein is CASSEHSSTDTQYF. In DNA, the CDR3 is TGTGCCAGCAGTGAGCACAGCAGCACAGATACGCAGTATTTT.